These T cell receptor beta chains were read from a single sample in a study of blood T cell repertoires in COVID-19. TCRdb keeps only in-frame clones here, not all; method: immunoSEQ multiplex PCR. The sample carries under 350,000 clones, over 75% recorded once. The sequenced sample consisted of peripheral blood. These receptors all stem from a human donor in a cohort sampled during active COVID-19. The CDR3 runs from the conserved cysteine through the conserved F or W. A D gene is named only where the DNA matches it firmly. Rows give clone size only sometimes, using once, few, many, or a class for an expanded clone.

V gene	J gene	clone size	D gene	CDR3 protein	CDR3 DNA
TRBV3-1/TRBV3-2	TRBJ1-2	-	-	CASRTATGGGYGYTF	TGTGCCAGCAGAACCGCGACCGGGGGAGGTTATGGCTACACCTTC
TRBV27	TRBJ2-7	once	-	CASSLSSHEQYF	TGTGCCAGCAGTTTATCGAGTCACGAGCAGTACTTC
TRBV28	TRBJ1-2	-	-	CASSPGRLITGYTF	TGTGCCAGCAGTCCCGGGAGACTCATAACGGGCTACACCTTC
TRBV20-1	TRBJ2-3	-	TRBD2	CSASLVGGRVVDTQYF	TGCAGTGCCAGTCTGGTCGGCGGGAGAGTCGTAGATACGCAGTATTTT
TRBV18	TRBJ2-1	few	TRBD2	CASSPPGLAGLNEQFF	TGTGCCAGCTCACCGCCGGGACTAGCGGGTTTGAATGAGCAGTTCTTC
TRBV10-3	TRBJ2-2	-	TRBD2	CAISEPGTSVVSGELFF	TGTGCCATCAGTGAGCCCGGGACTAGCGTCGTATCCGGGGAGCTGTTTTTT
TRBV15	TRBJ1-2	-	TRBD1	CATSIEGADYGYTF	TGTGCCACCAGCATAGAGGGGGCGGACTATGGCTACACCTTC
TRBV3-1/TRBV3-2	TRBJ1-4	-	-	CASSQGGDEKLFF	TGTGCCAGCAGCCAGGGAGGGGATGAAAAACTGTTTTTT
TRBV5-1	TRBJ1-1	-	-	CASSLQAGMNTEAFF	TGCGCCAGCAGCTTACAGGCTGGGATGAACACTGAAGCTTTCTTT
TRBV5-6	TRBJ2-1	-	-	CASSLTYYQSYNEQFF	TGTGCCAGCAGCTTGACGTACTACCAGAGCTACAATGAGCAGTTCTTC
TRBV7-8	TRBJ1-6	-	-	CASSPYRPLNNSPLHF	TGTGCCAGCAGCCCTTACAGGCCCCTTAATAATTCACCCCTCCACTTT
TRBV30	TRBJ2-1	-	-	CAWSGRRPSSYNEQFF	TGTGCCTGGAGTGGTAGGCGGCCCAGCTCCTACAATGAGCAGTTCTTC
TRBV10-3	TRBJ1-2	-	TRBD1	CATGEGQGKTYGYTF	TGTGCCACCGGTGAGGGACAGGGGAAAACCTATGGCTACACCTTC
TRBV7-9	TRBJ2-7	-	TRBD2	CASSLNGRAPQYF	TGTGCCAGCAGCTTAAACGGGAGGGCCCCGCAGTACTTC
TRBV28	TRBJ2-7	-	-	CASSPSESYEQYF	TGTGCCAGCAGTCCTAGCGAATCCTACGAGCAGTACTTC
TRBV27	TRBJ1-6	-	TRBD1	CASRMTGYQNSPLHF	TGTGCCAGCAGGATGACAGGGTATCAAAATTCACCCCTCCACTTT
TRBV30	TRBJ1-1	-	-	CAWSGLIRGTEAFF	TGTGCCTGGAGTGGACTTATCAGGGGCACTGAAGCTTTCTTT
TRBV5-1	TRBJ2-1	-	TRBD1	CASSLATGVSYNEQFF	TGCGCCAGCAGCTTGGCGACAGGGGTTAGCTACAATGAGCAGTTCTTC
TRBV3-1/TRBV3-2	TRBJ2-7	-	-	CASSSFPSYEQYF	TGTGCCAGCAGCAGCTTCCCCTCCTACGAGCAGTACTTC
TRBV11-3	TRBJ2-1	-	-	CASSNSEPEQVF	TGTGCCAGCAGCAACTCAGAACCCGAGCAGGTCTTC
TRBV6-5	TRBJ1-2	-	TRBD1	CASSPGTGKDYGYTF	TGTGCCAGCAGCCCAGGGACAGGGAAAGACTATGGCTACACCTTC
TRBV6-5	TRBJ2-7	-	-	CASSFGGAVPYF	TGTGCCAGCAGTTTCGGGGGAGCAGTCCCGTACTTC